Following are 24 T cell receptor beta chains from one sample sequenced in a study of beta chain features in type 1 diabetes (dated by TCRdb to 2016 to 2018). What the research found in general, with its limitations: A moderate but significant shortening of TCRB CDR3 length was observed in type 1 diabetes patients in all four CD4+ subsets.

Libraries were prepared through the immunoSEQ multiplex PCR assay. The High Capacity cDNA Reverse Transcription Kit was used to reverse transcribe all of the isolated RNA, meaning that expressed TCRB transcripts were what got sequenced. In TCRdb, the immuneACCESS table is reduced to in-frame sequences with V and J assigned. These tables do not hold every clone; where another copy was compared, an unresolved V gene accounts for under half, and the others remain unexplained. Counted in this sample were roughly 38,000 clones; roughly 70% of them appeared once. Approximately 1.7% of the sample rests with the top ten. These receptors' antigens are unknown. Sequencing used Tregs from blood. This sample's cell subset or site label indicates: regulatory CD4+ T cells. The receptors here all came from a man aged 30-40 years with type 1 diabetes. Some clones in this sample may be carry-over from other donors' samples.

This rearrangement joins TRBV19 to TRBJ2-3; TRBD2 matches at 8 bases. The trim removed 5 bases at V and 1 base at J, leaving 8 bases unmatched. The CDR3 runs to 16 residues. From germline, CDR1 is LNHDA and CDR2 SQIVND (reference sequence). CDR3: CASSPGTSSGTDTQYF. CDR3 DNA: TGTGCCAGTAGTCCGGGGACTAGTTCTGGCACAGATACGCAGTATTTT.

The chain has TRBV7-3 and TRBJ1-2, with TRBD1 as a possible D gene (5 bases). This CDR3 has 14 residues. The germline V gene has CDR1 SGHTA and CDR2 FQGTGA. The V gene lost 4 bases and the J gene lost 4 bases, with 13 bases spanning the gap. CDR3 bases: TGTGCCAGCAGCTCCACGACAGCCCTCTATGGCTACACCTTC. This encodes CASSSTTALYGYTF.

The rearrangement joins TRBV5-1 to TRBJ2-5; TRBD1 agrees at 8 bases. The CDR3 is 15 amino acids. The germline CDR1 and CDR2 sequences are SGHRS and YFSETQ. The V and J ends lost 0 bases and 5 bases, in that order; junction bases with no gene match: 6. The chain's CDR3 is CASSLGQGFWETQYF. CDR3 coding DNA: TGCGCCAGCAGCTTGGGACAGGGGTTTTGGGAGACCCAGTACTTC. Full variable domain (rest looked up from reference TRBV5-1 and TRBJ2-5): KAGVTQTPRYLIKTRGQQVTLSCSPISGHRSVSWYQQTPGQGLQFLFEYFSETQRNKGNFPGRFSGRQFSNSRSEMNVSTLELGDSALYLCASSLGQGFWETQYFGPGTRLLVL.

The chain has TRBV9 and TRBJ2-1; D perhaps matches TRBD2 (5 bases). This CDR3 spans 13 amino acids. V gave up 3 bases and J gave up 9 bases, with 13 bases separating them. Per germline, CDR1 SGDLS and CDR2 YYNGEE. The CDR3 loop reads CASSGPLAGEQFF. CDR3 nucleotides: TGTGCCAGCAGCGGACCCCTGGCGGGTGAGCAGTTCTTC.

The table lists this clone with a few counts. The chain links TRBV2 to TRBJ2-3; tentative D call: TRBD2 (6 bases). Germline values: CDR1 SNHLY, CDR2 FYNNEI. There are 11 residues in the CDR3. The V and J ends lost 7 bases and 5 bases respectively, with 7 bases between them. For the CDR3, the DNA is TGTGCCAGCACGGGACTAGATACGCAGTATTTT. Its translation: CASTGLDTQYF.

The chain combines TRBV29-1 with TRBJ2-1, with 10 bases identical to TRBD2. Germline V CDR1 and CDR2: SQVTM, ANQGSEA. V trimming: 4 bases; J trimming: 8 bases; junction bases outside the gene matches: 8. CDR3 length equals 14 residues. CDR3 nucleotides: TGCAGCGTTGGAAAGCGGGGGGGCCTAGATGAGCAGTTCTTC. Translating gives CSVGKRGGLDEQFF.

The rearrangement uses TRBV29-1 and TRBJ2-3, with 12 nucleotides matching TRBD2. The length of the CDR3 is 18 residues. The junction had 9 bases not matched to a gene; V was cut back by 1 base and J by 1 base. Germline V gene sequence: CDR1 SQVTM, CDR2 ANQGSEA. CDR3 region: CSVEGQGLAGVGTDTQYF. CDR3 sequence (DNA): TGCAGCGTTGAAGGTCAGGGACTAGCGGGTGTTGGCACAGATACGCAGTATTTT.

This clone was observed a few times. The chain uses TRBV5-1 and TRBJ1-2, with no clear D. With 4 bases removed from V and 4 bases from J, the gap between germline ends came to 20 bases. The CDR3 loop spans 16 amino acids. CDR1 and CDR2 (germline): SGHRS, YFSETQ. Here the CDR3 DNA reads TGCGCCAGCAGCATTGCAGGCAGTCTGGGTATCTATGGCTACACCTTC. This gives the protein CASSIAGSLGIYGYTF.

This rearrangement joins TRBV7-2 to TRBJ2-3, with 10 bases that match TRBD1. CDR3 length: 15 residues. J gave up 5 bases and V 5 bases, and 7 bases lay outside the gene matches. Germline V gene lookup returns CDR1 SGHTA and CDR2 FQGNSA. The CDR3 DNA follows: TGTGCCAGCAGCACCCGACAGGGGGCGGTAGATACGCAGTATTTT. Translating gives CASSTRQGAVDTQYF.

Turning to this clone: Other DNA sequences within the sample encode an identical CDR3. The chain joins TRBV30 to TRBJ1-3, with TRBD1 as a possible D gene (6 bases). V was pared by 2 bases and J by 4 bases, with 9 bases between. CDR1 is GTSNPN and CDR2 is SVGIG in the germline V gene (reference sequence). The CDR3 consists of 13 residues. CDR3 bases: TGTGCCTGGAGTACCGGGACAGGAAACACCATATATTTT. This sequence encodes CAWSTGTGNTIYF.

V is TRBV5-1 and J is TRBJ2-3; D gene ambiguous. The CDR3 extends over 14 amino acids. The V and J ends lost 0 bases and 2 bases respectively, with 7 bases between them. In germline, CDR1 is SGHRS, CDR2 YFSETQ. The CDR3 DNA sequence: TGCGCCAGCAGCTTGGACAGTAACACAGATACGCAGTATTTT. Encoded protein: CASSLDSNTDTQYF.

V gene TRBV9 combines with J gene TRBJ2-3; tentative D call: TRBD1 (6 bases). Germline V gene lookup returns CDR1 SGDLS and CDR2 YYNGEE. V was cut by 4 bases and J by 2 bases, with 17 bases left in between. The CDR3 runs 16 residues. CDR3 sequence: CASSPSTGSYTDTQYF. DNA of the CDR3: TGTGCCAGCAGCCCCTCAACAGGGAGCTACACAGATACGCAGTATTTT. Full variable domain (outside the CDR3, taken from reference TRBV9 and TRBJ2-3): DSGVTQTPKHLITATGQRVTLRCSPRSGDLSVYWYQQSLDQGLQFLIQYYNGEERAKGNILERFSAQQFPDLHSELNLSSLELGDSALYFCASSPSTGSYTDTQYFGPGTRLTVL.

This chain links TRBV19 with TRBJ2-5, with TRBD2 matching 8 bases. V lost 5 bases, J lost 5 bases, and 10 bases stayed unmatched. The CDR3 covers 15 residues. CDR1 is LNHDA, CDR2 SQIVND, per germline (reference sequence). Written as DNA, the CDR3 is TGTGCCAGTAGTCCTTCTGCCGGGGGGGCTGAGACCCAGTACTTC. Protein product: CASSPSAGGAETQYF.

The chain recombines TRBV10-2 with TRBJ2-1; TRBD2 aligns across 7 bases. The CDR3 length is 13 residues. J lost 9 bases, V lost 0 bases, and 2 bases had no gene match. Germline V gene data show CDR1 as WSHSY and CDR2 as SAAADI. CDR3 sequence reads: CASSESGGSEQFF. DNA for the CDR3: TGCGCCAGCAGTGAGTCCGGGGGGAGTGAGCAGTTCTTC.

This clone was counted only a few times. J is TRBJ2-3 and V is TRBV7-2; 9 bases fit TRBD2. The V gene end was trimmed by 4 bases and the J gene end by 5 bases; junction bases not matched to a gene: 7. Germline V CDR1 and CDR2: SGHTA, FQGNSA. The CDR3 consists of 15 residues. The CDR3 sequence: CASSSGSGGGDTQYF. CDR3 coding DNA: TGTGCCAGCAGCTCCGGTAGCGGGGGAGGAGATACGCAGTATTTT.

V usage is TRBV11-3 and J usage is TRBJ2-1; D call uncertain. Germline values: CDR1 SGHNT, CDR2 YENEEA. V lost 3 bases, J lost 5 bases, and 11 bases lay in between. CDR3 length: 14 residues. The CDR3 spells CASSFVGLNNEQFF. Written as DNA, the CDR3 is TGTGCCAGCAGCTTCGTCGGGTTAAACAATGAGCAGTTCTTC.

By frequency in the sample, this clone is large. For the CDR3, the DNA is TGTGCCAGCAGCAGGGGACAGATCAATCGTCAGCCCCAGCATTTT. Protein: CASSRGQINRQPQHF. J is TRBJ1-5 and V is TRBV6-6; TRBD1 matches at 7 bases. The CDR3 has 15 amino acids. Per germline, CDR1 MNHNY and CDR2 SVGAGI (reference sequence). Losses at the gene ends were 6 bases for V and 6 bases for J; bases not matched to a gene: 11.

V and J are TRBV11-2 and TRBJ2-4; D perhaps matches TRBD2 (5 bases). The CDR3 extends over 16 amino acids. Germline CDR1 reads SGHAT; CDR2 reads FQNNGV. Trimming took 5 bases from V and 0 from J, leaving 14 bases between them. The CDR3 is CASSLGLFLAKNIQYF. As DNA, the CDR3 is TGTGCCAGCAGCCTTGGACTTTTTTTAGCCAAAAACATTCAGTACTTC.

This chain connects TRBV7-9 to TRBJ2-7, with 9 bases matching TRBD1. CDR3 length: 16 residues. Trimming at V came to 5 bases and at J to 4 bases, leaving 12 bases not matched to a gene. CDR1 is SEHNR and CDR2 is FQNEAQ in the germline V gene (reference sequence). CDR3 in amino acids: CASSTSPGTGNYEQYF. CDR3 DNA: TGTGCCAGCAGCACGTCCCCCGGGACAGGGAATTACGAGCAGTACTTC. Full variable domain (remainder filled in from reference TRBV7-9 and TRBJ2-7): DTGVSQNPRHKITKRGQNVTFRCDPISEHNRLYWYRQTLGQGPEFLTYFQNEAQLEKSRLLSDRFSAERPKGSFSTLEIQRTEQGDSAMYLCASSTSPGTGNYEQYFGPGTRLTVT.

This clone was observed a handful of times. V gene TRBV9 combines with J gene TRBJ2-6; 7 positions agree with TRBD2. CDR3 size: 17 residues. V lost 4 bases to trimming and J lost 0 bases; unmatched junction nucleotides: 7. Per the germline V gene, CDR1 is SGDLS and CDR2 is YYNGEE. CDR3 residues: CASSPRGDHSGANVLTF. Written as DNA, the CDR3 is TGTGCCAGCAGCCCCCGGGGGGACCACTCTGGGGCCAACGTCCTGACTTTC.

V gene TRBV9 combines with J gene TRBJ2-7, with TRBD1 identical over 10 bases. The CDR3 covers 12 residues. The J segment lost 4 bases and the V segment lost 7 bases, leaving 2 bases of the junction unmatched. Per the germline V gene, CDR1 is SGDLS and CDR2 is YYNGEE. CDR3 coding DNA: TGTGCCAGCGGGACAGGGGAGTACGAGCAGTACTTC. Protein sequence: CASGTGEYEQYF.

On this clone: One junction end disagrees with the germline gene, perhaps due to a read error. The CDR3 DNA sequence: TGTGCCAGCAGCTACTACAGGGCATGGAAGACCCAGTACTTC. Amino acids: CASSYYRAWKTQYF. The chain recombines TRBV6-6 with TRBJ2-5; possible D gene TRBD1, 6 bases. This CDR3 has 14 residues. CDR1 and CDR2 from the germline V gene are MNHNY and SVGAGI (reference sequence).

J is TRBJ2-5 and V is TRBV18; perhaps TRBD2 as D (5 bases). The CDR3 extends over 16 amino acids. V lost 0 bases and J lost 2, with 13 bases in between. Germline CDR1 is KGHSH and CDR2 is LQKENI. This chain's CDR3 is CASSPPSGVRQETQYF. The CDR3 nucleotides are TGTGCCAGCTCACCACCTTCCGGGGTACGACAAGAGACCCAGTACTTC.

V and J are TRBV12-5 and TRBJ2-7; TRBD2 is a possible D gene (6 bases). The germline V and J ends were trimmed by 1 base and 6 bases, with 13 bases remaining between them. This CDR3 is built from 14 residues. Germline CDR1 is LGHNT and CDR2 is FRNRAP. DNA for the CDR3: TGTGCTAGTGGTTTGGGTGGAGGGTCGGGCGAGCAGTACTTC. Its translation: CASGLGGGSGEQYF.